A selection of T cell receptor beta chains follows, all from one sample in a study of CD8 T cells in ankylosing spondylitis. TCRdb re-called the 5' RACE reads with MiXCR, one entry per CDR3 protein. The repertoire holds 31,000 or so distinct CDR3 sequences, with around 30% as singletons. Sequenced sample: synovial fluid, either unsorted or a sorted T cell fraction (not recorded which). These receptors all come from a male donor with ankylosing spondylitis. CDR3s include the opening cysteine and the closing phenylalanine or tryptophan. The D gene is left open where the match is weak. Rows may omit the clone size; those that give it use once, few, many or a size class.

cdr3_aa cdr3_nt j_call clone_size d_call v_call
CASSQKRGPTDTQYF TGTGCCAGCAGCCAAAAACGGGGCCCCACAGATACGCAGTATTTT TRBJ2-3 - - TRBV14
CSAPPGGGESHPQHF TGCAGTGCCCCACCTGGGGGAGGCGAGAGTCACCCCCAGCATTTT TRBJ1-5 few - TRBV20-1
CSVSPGLAGEQYF TGCAGCGTTTCTCCGGGACTAGCAGGCGAGCAGTACTTC TRBJ2-7 - TRBD2 TRBV29-1
CASSKGRSWGANVLTF TGTGCCAGCAGCAAGGGACGCTCATGGGGGGCCAACGTCCTGACTTTC TRBJ2-6 - - TRBV5-6
CSARGGQGAPYEQYF TGCAGTGCTAGAGGAGGCCAGGGGGCGCCTTACGAGCAGTACTTC TRBJ2-7 - TRBD1 TRBV20-1
CASNSGLADSDTQYF TGTGCCAGCAACTCGGGGCTAGCGGATTCAGATACGCAGTATTTT TRBJ2-3 few TRBD2 TRBV5-5
CASSYGWEQFF TGTGCCAGCAGTTACGGCTGGGAGCAGTTCTTC TRBJ2-1 few - TRBV6-5
CASSDEYERAYNEQLF TGCGCCAGCAGTGATGAATACGAGCGGGCCTACAATGAGCAGCTCTTC TRBJ2-1 - - TRBV10-1
CASSFGTGDYNEQFF TGTGCCAGCAGCTTCGGGACAGGGGACTACAATGAGCAGTTCTTC TRBJ2-1 - TRBD1 TRBV7-9
CASSPGDGTEAFF TGTGCCAGCAGTCCGGGGGACGGTACTGAAGCTTTCTTT TRBJ1-1 - - TRBV2
CASSEQGGDTEAFF TGCGCCAGCAGCGAACAGGGTGGAGACACTGAAGCTTTCTTT TRBJ1-1 - - TRBV10-1
CASSGRTSGRLYNEQFF TGTGCCAGCAGCGGACGGACTAGCGGGAGGCTATACAATGAGCAGTTCTTC TRBJ2-1 - TRBD2 TRBV7-8
CSARDGSSEVEQYF TGCAGTGCTAGAGACGGATCCTCCGAGGTCGAGCAGTACTTC TRBJ2-7 few - TRBV20-1
CASSDRQGGRDTQYF TGCGCCAGCAGTGACCGACAGGGTGGGCGAGATACGCAGTATTTT TRBJ2-3 - TRBD1 TRBV10-1
CASSQGLAYEQYF TGCGCCAGCAGCCAGGGACTAGCATACGAGCAGTACTTC TRBJ2-7 - TRBD2 TRBV5-1
CASSIGTSGGTEQYF TGTGCCAGCAGTATCGGGACTAGCGGGGGCACCGAGCAGTACTTC TRBJ2-7 once TRBD2 TRBV27
CATLRAGGARTGELFF TGTGCCACCCTGCGAGCAGGGGGGGCTCGAACCGGGGAGCTGTTTTTT TRBJ2-2 - - TRBV2
CASSLTQGVLTDTQYF TGTGCCAGCAGCCTTACCCAGGGAGTTCTCACAGATACGCAGTATTTT TRBJ2-3 - - TRBV5-6
CASSPTGTENTEAFF TGTGCCAGCAGCCCCACCGGGACCGAGAACACTGAAGCTTTCTTT TRBJ1-1 many - TRBV4-2
CAIGGPSYNEQFF TGTGCCATCGGAGGGCCCTCCTACAATGAGCAGTTCTTC TRBJ2-1 few - TRBV27
CASSLVQPQVEQYF TGCGCCAGCAGCTTGGTACAGCCGCAGGTGGAGCAGTACTTC TRBJ2-7 - - TRBV5-1
CASSPDPSGYEQFF TGTGCCAGCAGCCCGGACCCAAGCGGGTATGAGCAGTTCTTC TRBJ2-1 few - TRBV6-1
CASSEGIEQFF TGTGCCAGTAGTGAGGGCATTGAGCAGTTCTTC TRBJ2-1 - - TRBV19
CSARAGGEDTGELFF TGCAGTGCCAGGGCAGGCGGGGAGGACACCGGGGAGCTGTTTTTT TRBJ2-2 few - TRBV20-1
CSAQGCCYNEQFF TGCAGTGCCCAGGGGTGCTGCTACAATGAGCAGTTCTTC TRBJ2-1 - - TRBV20-1
CASSPWGRGPDEKLFF TGTGCCAGCAGCCCCTGGGGGAGGGGGCCCGATGAAAAACTGTTTTTT TRBJ1-4 - TRBD1 TRBV7-8
CSVMPISRNEQFF TGCAGCGTCATGCCAATTAGCCGGAATGAGCAGTTCTTC TRBJ2-1 - - TRBV29-1
CASSPPVGRGNEQFF TGTGCCAGCAGCCCGCCAGTAGGTCGGGGCAATGAGCAGTTCTTC TRBJ2-1 - - TRBV11-2
CASSLADGWNTEAFF TGCGCCAGCAGCTTGGCGGATGGGTGGAACACTGAAGCTTTCTTT TRBJ1-1 few - TRBV5-1
CASSPGLISYNEQFF TGTGCCAGCAGCCCAGGGTTGATCTCCTACAATGAGCAGTTCTTC TRBJ2-1 - - TRBV7-9
CSATPGQVEGQPQHF TGCAGTGCAACACCGGGACAGGTAGAGGGTCAGCCCCAGCATTTT TRBJ1-5 - TRBD1 TRBV20-1
CASSPVAGGPREQYF TGTGCCAGCAGCCCAGTAGCGGGAGGGCCGAGGGAGCAGTACTTC TRBJ2-7 - TRBD2 TRBV7-9
CASSRGLAGIYNEQFF TGTGCCAGTAGCCGGGGACTAGCGGGAATCTACAATGAGCAGTTCTTC TRBJ2-1 few TRBD2 TRBV11-2
CASSLVTSGDNEQFF TGTGCCAGCAGCTTAGTAACTAGCGGGGACAATGAGCAGTTCTTC TRBJ2-1 many TRBD2 TRBV7-9
CASSLYRGREQFF TGTGCCAGCAGCTTATACAGGGGACGCGAGCAGTTCTTC TRBJ2-1 many TRBD1 TRBV5-6
CASRSGTGLHQPQHF TGTGCCAGCAGATCCGGGACAGGGCTTCATCAGCCCCAGCATTTT TRBJ1-5 - TRBD1 TRBV27
CASSLAAGAAGELFF TGTGCCAGCAGCTTAGCGGCGGGGGCTGCCGGGGAGCTGTTTTTT TRBJ2-2 - - TRBV7-8
CASSSGQGARGTDTQYF TGTGCCAGCAGTTCCGGACAGGGGGCAAGGGGCACAGATACGCAGTATTTT TRBJ2-3 - TRBD1 TRBV6-5
CASGLSGGPRGELFF TGTGCTAGTGGTTTGTCGGGAGGGCCGCGAGGGGAGCTGTTTTTT TRBJ2-2 few TRBD2 TRBV12-5
CSVEDGRDSYNEQFF TGCAGCGTTGAAGATGGGCGGGACTCCTACAATGAGCAGTTCTTC TRBJ2-1 many - TRBV29-1
CASTGPGTSGSEQFF TGTGCCAGTACTGGTCCCGGGACTAGCGGGAGTGAGCAGTTCTTC TRBJ2-1 - TRBD2 TRBV19
CASSLAGQNEKLFF TGTGCCAGCAGTTTAGCTGGACAAAATGAAAAACTGTTTTTT TRBJ1-4 many - TRBV12-3/TRBV12-4
CASSQEPGLDTIYF TGCGCCAGCAGCCAAGAGCCCGGACTAGACACCATATATTTT TRBJ1-3 many - TRBV4-1
CSARQREGIHEQFF TGCAGTGCTAGACAGCGGGAGGGTATCCATGAGCAGTTCTTC TRBJ2-1 - TRBD2 TRBV20-1
CASSLVWYGYTF TGTGCCAGCAGCTTAGTTTGGTATGGCTACACCTTC TRBJ1-2 once - TRBV11-2
CSASPGYAGTGELFF TGCAGTGCTAGCCCAGGCTATGCCGGCACCGGGGAGCTGTTTTTT TRBJ2-2 - - TRBV20-1
CASSDRAFSYEQYF TGTGCCAGCAGTGACAGGGCTTTCTCCTACGAGCAGTACTTC TRBJ2-7 - TRBD1 TRBV27
CASSDSDRSTDTQYF TGTGCCAGCAGTGACTCGGACCGTAGCACAGATACGCAGTATTTT TRBJ2-3 - - TRBV6-4
CATSASGRADEQFF TGTGCCACCAGTGCCAGCGGGAGGGCCGATGAGCAGTTCTTC TRBJ2-1 few TRBD2 TRBV24-1
CAISESFLRWAYNEQFF TGTGCCATCAGTGAGTCGTTCCTGCGATGGGCCTACAATGAGCAGTTCTTC TRBJ2-1 once - TRBV10-3